The sample holds a few counts of the clone carrying this T cell receptor (beta chain). This entry comes from a study of T-cell memory formation after mild COVID-19. Study-level information: The TCR clusters were mostly specific to one donor.

Per the germline V gene, CDR1 is SQVTM and CDR2 is ANQGSEA. The CDR3 sequence is 14 residues long. The V gene lost 4 bases and the J gene lost 5 bases, with 17 bases spanning the gap. TCRdb fed the 5' RACE reads into MiXCR, producing one record per CDR3 protein. The sample holds about 430,000 distinct CDR3 sequences, less than 25% seen once. The chain employs TRBV29-1 and TRBJ1-2; D is perhaps TRBD1 (6 bases). Sequenced material: PBMCs or a T cell subset sorted from them (not recorded which). This sequence was found in an adult woman who had mild COVID-19 (a few samples of this study predate the infection). Cell type and time point are not known. The CDR3 protein is CSVVPGQGQYGYTF. CDR3 DNA sequence: TGCAGCGTTGTTCCCGGCCAGGGGCAGTATGGCTACACCTTC. The full variable domain, completed using reference TRBV29-1 and TRBJ1-2, is SAVISQKPSRDICQRGTSLTIQCQVDSQVTMMFWYRQQPGQSLTLIATANQGSEATYESGFVIDKFPISRPNLTFSTLTVSNMSPEDSSIYLCSVVPGQGQYGYTFGSGTRLTVV.